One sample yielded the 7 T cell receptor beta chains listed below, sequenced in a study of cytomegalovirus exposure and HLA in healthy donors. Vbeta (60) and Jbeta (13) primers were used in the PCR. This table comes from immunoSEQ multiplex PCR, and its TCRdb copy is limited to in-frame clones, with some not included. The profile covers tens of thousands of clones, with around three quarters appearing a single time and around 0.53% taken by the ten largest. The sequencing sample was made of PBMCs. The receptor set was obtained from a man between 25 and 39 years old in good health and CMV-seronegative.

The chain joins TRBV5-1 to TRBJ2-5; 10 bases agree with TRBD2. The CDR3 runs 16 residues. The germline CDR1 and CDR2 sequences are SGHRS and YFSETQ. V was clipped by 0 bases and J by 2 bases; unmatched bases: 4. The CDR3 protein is CASSLDLAGVQETQYF. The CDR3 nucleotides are TGCGCCAGCAGCTTGGACCTAGCGGGGGTACAAGAGACCCAGTACTTC.

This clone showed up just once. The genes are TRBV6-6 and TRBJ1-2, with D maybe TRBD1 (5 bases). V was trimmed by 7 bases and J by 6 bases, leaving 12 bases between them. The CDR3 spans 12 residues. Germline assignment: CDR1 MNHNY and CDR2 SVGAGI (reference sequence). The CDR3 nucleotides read TGTGCCAGCAAGTTAGGGGTTAATGGCTACACCTTC. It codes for CASKLGVNGYTF.

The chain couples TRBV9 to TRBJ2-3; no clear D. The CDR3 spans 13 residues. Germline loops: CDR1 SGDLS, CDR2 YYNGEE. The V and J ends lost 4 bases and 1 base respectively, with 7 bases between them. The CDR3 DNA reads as TGTGCCAGCAGCATGGCCCGCACAGATACGCAGTATTTT. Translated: CASSMARTDTQYF.

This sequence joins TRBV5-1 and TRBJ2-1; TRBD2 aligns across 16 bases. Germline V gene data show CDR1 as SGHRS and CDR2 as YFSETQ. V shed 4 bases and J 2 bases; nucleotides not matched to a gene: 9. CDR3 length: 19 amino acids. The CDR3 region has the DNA TGCGCCAGCAGCGCCCCGGGACTAGCGGGAGGGAATGCCTACAATGAGCAGTTCTTC. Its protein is CASSAPGLAGGNAYNEQFF. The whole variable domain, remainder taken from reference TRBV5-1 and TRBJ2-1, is KAGVTQTPRYLIKTRGQQVTLSCSPISGHRSVSWYQQTPGQGLQFLFEYFSETQRNKGNFPGRFSGRQFSNSRSEMNVSTLELGDSALYLCASSAPGLAGGNAYNEQFFGPGTRLTVL.

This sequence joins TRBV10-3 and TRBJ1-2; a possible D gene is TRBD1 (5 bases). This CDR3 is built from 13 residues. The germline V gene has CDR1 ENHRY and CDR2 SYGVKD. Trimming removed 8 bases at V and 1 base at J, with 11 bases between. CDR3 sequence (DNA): TGTGCCATCGTGGCAGGGAATAACTATGGCTACACCTTC. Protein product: CAIVAGNNYGYTF.

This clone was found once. Here the CDR3 DNA reads TGTGCCAGCAGCCCGATAGCGGGGGCGGGCACCGGGGAGCTGTTTTTT. This gives the protein CASSPIAGAGTGELFF. The chain combines TRBV14 with TRBJ2-2, with TRBD2 matching over 9 bases. The V and J ends lost 4 bases and 4 bases, in that order; junction bases with no gene match: 7. The V gene's germline CDR1 is SGHDN and CDR2 FVKESK. The length of the CDR3 is 16 residues.

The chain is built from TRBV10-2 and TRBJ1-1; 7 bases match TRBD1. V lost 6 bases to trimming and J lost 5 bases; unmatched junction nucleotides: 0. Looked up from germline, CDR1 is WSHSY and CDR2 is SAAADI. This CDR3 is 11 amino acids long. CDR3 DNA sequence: TGCGCCAGCAGGACAGGGACTGAAGCTTTCTTT. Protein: CASRTGTEAFF.